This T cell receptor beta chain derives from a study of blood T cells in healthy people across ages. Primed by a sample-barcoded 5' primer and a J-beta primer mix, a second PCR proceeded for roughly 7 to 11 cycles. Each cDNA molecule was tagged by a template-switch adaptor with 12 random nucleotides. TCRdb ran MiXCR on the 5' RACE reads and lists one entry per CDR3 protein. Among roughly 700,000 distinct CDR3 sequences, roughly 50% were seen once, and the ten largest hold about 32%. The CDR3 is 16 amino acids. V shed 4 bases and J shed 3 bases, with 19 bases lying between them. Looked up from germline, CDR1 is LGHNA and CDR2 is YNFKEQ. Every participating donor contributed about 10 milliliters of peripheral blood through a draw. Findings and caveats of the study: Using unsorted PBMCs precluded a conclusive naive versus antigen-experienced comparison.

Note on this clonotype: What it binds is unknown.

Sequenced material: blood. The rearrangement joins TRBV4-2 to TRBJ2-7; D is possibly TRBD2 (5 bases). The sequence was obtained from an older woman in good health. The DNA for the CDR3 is TGTGCCAGCAGCCGAGAACTAGACCACACGGGCTACGAGCAGTACTTC. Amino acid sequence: CASSRELDHTGYEQYF.